This T cell receptor beta chain was sequenced during a study of lymphopenia after photon versus proton radiotherapy. Study-level results: Relative stability marked proton patients; photon patients lost diversity and naive cells.

Points on this clone: No antigen is known for it.

Germline V lookup: CDR1 MNHNY, CDR2 SVGAGI (reference sequence). This CDR3 is 14 amino acids long. Trimming removed 4 bases from V and 4 bases from J, with 13 bases in between. TCRdb keeps only in-frame clones here, not all; method: immunoSEQ multiplex PCR. The sample shows 40,000 to 45,000 clones, 70% to 90% of them seen only once. The specimen was peripheral blood, collected from a patient treated with proton-based radiotherapy. This clonotype originated in a woman between 70 and 85 years old with pancreatic cancer. Some clones in this sample may be carry-over from other donors' samples. This chain connects TRBV6-6 to TRBJ1-1; D is perhaps TRBD1 (5 bases). CDR3 in DNA: TGTGCCAGCAGTTTTGATCGGGGGGGCACTGAAGCTTTCTTT. This gives the protein CASSFDRGGTEAFF.